This T cell receptor beta chain was obtained from a study of blood T cell repertoires in COVID-19. Study-wide background: Sites across the United States, Italy and Spain contributed samples from acute and convalescent COVID-19. T cells, B-cell-depleted T cells, or PBMCs provided the cDNA or gDNA that served as material.

This CDR3 contains 15 residues. Trimming removed 2 bases from V and 4 bases from J; junction bases left unmatched: 7. The germline CDR1 and CDR2 sequences are MNHNS and SASEGT. Original handling: Estimation of nucleated cell counts was performed using reference gene primer amplification. This table comes from immunoSEQ multiplex PCR, and its TCRdb copy is limited to in-frame clones, with some not included. The DNA was the basis for D and trimming; V, J and clone size are from that table. The sample yields about 200,000 clones, 80% to 90% seen once. V and J are TRBV6-1 and TRBJ1-2; 7 bases agree with TRBD1. Sequenced: peripheral blood. This sequence was found in a human donor in a cohort sampled during active COVID-19. The CDR3 spells CASSEYVQGTYGYTF. In DNA, the CDR3 is TGTGCCAGCAGTGAATATGTACAGGGGACCTATGGCTACACCTTC.